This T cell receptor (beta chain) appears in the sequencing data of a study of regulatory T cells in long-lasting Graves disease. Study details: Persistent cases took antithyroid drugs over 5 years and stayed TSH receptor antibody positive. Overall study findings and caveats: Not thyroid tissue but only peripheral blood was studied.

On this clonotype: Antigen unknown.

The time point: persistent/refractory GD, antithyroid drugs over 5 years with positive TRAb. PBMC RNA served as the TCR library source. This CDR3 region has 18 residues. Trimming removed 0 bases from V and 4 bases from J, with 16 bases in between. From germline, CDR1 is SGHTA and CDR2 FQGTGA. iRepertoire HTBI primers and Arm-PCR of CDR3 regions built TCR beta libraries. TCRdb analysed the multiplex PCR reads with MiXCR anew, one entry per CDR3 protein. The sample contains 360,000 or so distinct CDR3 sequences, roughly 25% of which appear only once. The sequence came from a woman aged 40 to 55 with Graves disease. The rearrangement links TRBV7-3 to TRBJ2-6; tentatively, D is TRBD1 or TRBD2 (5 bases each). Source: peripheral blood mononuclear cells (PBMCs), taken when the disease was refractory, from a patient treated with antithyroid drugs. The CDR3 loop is CASSLTGRGRRGANVLTF. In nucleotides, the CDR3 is TGTGCCAGCAGCTTAACTGGAAGGGGAAGGAGGGGGGCCAACGTCCTGACTTTC.